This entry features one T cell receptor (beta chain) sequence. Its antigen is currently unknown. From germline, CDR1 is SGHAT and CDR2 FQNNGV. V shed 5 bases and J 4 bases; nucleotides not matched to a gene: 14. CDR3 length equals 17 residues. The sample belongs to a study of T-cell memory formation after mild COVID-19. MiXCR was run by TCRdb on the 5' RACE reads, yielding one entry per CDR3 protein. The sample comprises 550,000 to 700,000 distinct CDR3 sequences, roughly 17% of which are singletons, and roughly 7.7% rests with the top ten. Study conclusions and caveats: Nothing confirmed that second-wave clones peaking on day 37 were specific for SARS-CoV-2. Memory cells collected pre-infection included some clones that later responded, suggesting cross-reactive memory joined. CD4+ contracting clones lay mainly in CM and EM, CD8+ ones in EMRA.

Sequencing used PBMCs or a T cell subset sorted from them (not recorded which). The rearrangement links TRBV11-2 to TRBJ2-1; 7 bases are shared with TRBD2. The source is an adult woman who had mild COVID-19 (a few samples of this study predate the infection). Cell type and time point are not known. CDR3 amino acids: CASSRPGPRTRYNEQFF. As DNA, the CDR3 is TGTGCCAGCAGCAGACCGGGGCCAAGGACTAGATACAATGAGCAGTTCTTC.